Listed here are 17 T cell receptor beta chains from one sample, sequenced in a study of T cell changes during pregnancy in multiple sclerosis. The data were produced by immunoSEQ multiplex PCR, yet TCRdb's version contains in-frame clones alone and is incomplete. The table records about 73,000 clones, 85% to 95% of them present only once. Source: peripheral blood, taken in the third trimester of pregnancy. Receptors originate from a female donor in good health, enrolled as a control in a pregnancy study.

The chain couples TRBV27 to TRBJ2-5, with 12 positions matching TRBD1. Trimming removed 8 bases from V and 5 bases from J; junction bases left unmatched: 6. The germline V gene encodes CDR1 MNHEY and CDR2 SMNVEV (reference sequence). The CDR3 runs 14 residues. The CDR3 coding sequence is TGTGCCAGCGGGGGGACAGGGGGCTTTGAGACCCAGTACTTC. Translation: CASGGTGGFETQYF.

This chain links TRBV29-1 with TRBJ2-3, with 9 bases lining up with TRBD1. CDR1 SQVTM and CDR2 ANQGSEA come from the germline V gene. The CDR3 totals 16 residues. Losses at the gene ends were 2 bases for V and 3 bases for J; bases not matched to a gene: 9. CDR3 nucleotide sequence: TGCAGCGTTGAAACACCGGGACAGGGAGGGACAGATACGCAGTATTTT. Translating gives CSVETPGQGGTDTQYF.

This clone occurred a few times. Given the absence of the conserved phenylalanine or tryptophan at the CDR3 end, a read error is likely. No DNA is shown, since the ends of the CDR3 on it are uncertain; the CDR3 is the one TCRdb lists. The chain has TRBV7-9 and TRBJ2-7; the D call in the table, TRBD2, was not verified against the DNA. Germline values: CDR1 SEHNR, CDR2 FQNEAQ (reference sequence). The CDR3 adds up to 16 amino acids, both ends counted. CDR3 loop: CASSLNPGLAGRRGRN.

The V and J genes are TRBV25-1 and TRBJ2-7; tentative D call: TRBD1 (6 bases). The CDR3 sequence is 15 residues long. The ends were cut back, 1 base at V and 6 bases at J, with 16 bases in the middle. Germline V gene data show CDR1 as MGHDK and CDR2 as SYGVNS. CDR3 DNA sequence: TGTGCCAGCAGTGAATTTGGGCAGGGGCTAAGCGAGCAGTACTTC. This translates into CASSEFGQGLSEQYF.

This chain links TRBV19 with TRBJ2-3, with 8 bases identical to TRBD2. Looked up from germline, CDR1 is LNHDA and CDR2 is SQIVND (reference sequence). CDR3 length: 16 amino acids. V lost 3 bases to trimming and J lost 2 bases; unmatched junction nucleotides: 7. CDR3 in DNA: TGTGCCAGTAGTATGAGGGCGGGAGGTACCACAGATACGCAGTATTTT. This sequence encodes CASSMRAGGTTDTQYF.

The chain couples TRBV27 to TRBJ2-3; 11 nucleotides match TRBD2. Germline V lookup: CDR1 MNHEY, CDR2 SMNVEV (reference sequence). CDR3 length equals 16 residues. The V segment lost 7 bases and the J segment 4 bases; nucleotides outside the gene matches: 10. CDR3 loop: CASNILAGAGADTQYF. The CDR3 bases are TGTGCCAGCAACATACTAGCGGGAGCGGGCGCAGATACGCAGTATTTT.

This chain connects TRBV5-1 to TRBJ2-5, with 8 bases lining up with TRBD1. This CDR3 spans 15 amino acids. The germline gives CDR1 SGHRS, CDR2 YFSETQ. The J segment lost 5 bases and the V segment lost 0 bases, leaving 6 bases of the junction unmatched. The CDR3 is CASSLEGTGSETQYF. DNA for the CDR3: TGCGCCAGCAGCTTGGAGGGGACAGGATCGGAGACCCAGTACTTC.

The CDR3 region has the DNA TGTGCCAGTATGGATCAGGGCGACTCCTACGAGCAGTACTTC. It yields the protein CASMDQGDSYEQYF. The rearrangement uses TRBV19 and TRBJ2-7, with D maybe TRBD1 (5 bases). V shed 7 bases and J shed 0 bases, with 13 bases lying between them. The CDR3 totals 14 residues. Germline values: CDR1 LNHDA, CDR2 SQIVND (reference sequence).

The chain has TRBV11-2 and TRBJ2-7; the match to TRBD1 covers 10 bases. Unmatched junction bases numbered 7, after V lost 6 bases and J lost 2 bases. The CDR3 length is 15 residues. Germline assignment: CDR1 SGHAT and CDR2 FQNNGV. CDR3 nucleotides: TGTGCCAGCAGTTCACCGGGACAGGGGACCTACGAGCAGTACTTC. It encodes CASSSPGQGTYEQYF.

V usage is TRBV7-2 and J usage is TRBJ2-3; 14 bases are shared with TRBD2. V was clipped by 3 bases and J by 6 bases; unmatched bases: 2. Germline values: CDR1 SGHTA, CDR2 FQGNSA. CDR3 length: 15 residues. The DNA of the CDR3 is TGTGCCAGCAGCTTCCGGACTAGCGGGGGGGATACGCAGTATTTT. It encodes CASSFRTSGGDTQYF. Based on the CDR3 plus reference TRBV7-2 and TRBJ2-3, the full variable domain is GAGVSQSPSNKVTEKGKDVELRCDPISGHTALYWYRQSLGQGLEFLIYFQGNSAPDKSGLPSDRFSAERTGGSVSTLTIQRTQQEDSAVYLCASSFRTSGGDTQYFGPGTRLTVL.

The CDR3 coding sequence is TGTGCCAGCAGCAAAGTACCCAGGTTGGGGAGTTCACCCCTCCACTTT. Its translation is CASSKVPRLGSSPLHF. The chain couples TRBV21-1 to TRBJ1-6. TRBV21-1 counts as a pseudogene. The CDR3 totals 16 residues.

The V call is TRBV14, the J call TRBJ2-7; 9 bases agree with TRBD2. V shed 4 bases and J 6 bases; nucleotides not matched to a gene: 13. Germline CDR1 reads SGHDN; CDR2 reads FVKESK. This CDR3 is 16 amino acids long. The CDR3 reads CASSPLSAQRGVEQYF. Written as DNA, the CDR3 is TGTGCCAGCAGCCCGCTGTCCGCCCAGCGGGGGGTCGAGCAGTACTTC.

V usage is TRBV6-5 and J usage is TRBJ2-1; tentatively, D is TRBD1 (5 bases). The CDR3 spans 14 residues. Germline-derived CDR1 and CDR2 are MNHEY and SVGAGI. Trimming pared 0 bases from V and 9 bases from J, leaving 12 bases between. The CDR3 here is CASSYSSLGREQFF. The DNA for the CDR3 is TGTGCCAGCAGTTACTCCTCTTTGGGGCGTGAGCAGTTCTTC.

The J gene is TRBJ1-2, the V gene TRBV28, with D unresolved. The germline CDR1 and CDR2 sequences are MDHEN and SYDVKM. Trimming cost V 1 base and J 6 bases, with 9 bases left between them. The CDR3 consists of 13 residues. The CDR3 spells CASSLLQLNGYTF. The CDR3 DNA reads as TGTGCCAGCAGTTTATTGCAGTTAAATGGCTACACCTTC.

This clone turned up a few times. CDR3 bases: TGTGCCAGCAGCGTAAGCAGGGGGCTTATGAACACTGAAGCTTTCTTT. It is translated as CASSVSRGLMNTEAFF. V gene TRBV9 combines with J gene TRBJ1-1, with TRBD1 identical over 8 bases. There are 16 residues in the CDR3. Germline V lookup: CDR1 SGDLS, CDR2 YYNGEE. The V gene end was trimmed by 1 base and the J gene end by 0 bases; junction bases not matched to a gene: 5.

V and J are TRBV28 and TRBJ1-2; possibly TRBD1 for D (5 bases). The germline V gene has CDR1 MDHEN and CDR2 SYDVKM. V was cut by 8 bases and J by 4 bases, with 5 bases left in between. The CDR3 is 10 amino acids. This chain's CDR3 is CASGAYGYTF. CDR3 sequence (DNA): TGTGCCAGCGGGGCCTATGGCTACACCTTC.

This chain uses TRBV6-5 with TRBJ2-7; 9 positions match TRBD1. Germline CDR1 MNHEY, CDR2 SVGAGI. The V gene end was trimmed by 2 bases and the J gene end by 13 bases; junction bases not matched to a gene: 9. The CDR3 is 13 residues long. This chain's CDR3 is CASSYGTGGALYF. As DNA, the CDR3 is TGTGCCAGCAGTTACGGTACAGGGGGCGCGCTTTACTTC.